This section outlines one TCR beta chain sequence together with its context. The sample is drawn from a study of blood T cells in healthy people across ages. CDR3 length: 14 residues. The V gene's germline CDR1 is LNHDA and CDR2 SQIVND (reference sequence). A second PCR of about 7 to 12 cycles used a sample-barcoded 5' primer and a J-beta primer mix. TCRdb redid the calling of the 5' RACE reads with MiXCR, one entry per CDR3 protein. The table shows over 1,500,000 distinct CDR3 sequences, with approximately 39% occurring only once. The TCR sequence derives from a human donor in good health. The genes are TRBV19 and TRBJ2-5; TRBD1 is a possible D gene (5 bases). The J call may be wrong; the DNA end is better matched by TRBJ2-7. The sequencing sample was made of blood. The CDR3 here is CASSWTLFVHEQYF. The CDR3 nucleotides are TGTGCCAGTAGCTGGACACTTTTCGTACACGAGCAGTACTTC.